Below are 2 T cell receptor beta chains sequenced from a single sample in a study of T cell changes during pregnancy in multiple sclerosis. The method was immunoSEQ multiplex PCR; TCRdb's version includes in-frame clones alone and lacks a portion of them. The repertoire has 50,000 to 75,000 clones, around 92% of them found once; the top ten carry about 2.3%. This specimen was peripheral blood, taken in the third trimester of pregnancy. The receptors come from a female donor in good health, enrolled as a control in a pregnancy study.

The rearrangement uses TRBV15 and TRBJ1-2; 9 positions match TRBD1. Germline V CDR1 and CDR2: LNHNV, YYDKDF (reference sequence). CDR3 length: 13 amino acids. The V gene end was trimmed by 6 bases and the J gene end by 7 bases; junction bases not matched to a gene: 6. CDR3 sequence: CATSRQGDRGYTF. CDR3 nucleotide sequence: TGTGCCACCAGTAGACAGGGGGATCGTGGCTACACCTTC.

CDR3 sequence: CASSSTPGGPSYEQYF. The CDR3 DNA is TGTGCCAGCAGTTCCACCCCAGGGGGACCCTCCTACGAGCAGTACTTC. This chain links TRBV13 with TRBJ2-7, with TRBD1 identical over 7 bases. Trimming took 6 bases from V and 0 from J; bases not matched to a gene: 11. Germline V gene data show CDR1 as PRHDT and CDR2 as FYEKMQ (reference sequence). CDR3 size: 16 residues.